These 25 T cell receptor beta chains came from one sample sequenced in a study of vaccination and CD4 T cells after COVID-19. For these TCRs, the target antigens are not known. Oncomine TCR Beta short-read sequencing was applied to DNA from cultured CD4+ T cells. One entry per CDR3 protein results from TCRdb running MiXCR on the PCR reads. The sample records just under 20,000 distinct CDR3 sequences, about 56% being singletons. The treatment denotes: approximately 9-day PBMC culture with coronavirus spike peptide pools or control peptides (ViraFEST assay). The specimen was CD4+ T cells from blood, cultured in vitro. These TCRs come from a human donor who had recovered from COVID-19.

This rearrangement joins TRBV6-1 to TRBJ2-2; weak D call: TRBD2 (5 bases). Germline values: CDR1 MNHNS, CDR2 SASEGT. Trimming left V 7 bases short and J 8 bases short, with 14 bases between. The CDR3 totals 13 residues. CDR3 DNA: TGTGCCAGCACCTCCGGGATTTCAGGGGAGCTGTTTTTT. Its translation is CASTSGISGELFF.

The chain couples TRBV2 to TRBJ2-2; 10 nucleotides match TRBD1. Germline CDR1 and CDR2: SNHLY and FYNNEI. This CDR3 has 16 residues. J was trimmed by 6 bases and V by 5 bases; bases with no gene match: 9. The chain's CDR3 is CASSTTGQGFPGELFF. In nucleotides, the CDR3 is TGTGCCAGCAGTACCACGGGACAGGGGTTTCCCGGGGAGCTGTTTTTT.

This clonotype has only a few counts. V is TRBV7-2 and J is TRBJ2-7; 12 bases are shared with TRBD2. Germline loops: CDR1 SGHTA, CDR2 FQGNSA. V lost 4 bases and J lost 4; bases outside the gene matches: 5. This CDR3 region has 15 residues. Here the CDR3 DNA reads TGTGCCAGCAGCTCCACTAGCGGGAGGACTTACGAGCAGTACTTC. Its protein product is CASSSTSGRTYEQYF.

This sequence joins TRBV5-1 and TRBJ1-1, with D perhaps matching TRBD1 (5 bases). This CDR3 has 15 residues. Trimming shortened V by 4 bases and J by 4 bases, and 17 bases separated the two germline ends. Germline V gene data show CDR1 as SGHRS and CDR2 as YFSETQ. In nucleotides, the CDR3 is TGCGCCAGCAGCCCGTGGGGGGGAGGGAGCACTGAAGCTTTCTTT. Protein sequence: CASSPWGGGSTEAFF.

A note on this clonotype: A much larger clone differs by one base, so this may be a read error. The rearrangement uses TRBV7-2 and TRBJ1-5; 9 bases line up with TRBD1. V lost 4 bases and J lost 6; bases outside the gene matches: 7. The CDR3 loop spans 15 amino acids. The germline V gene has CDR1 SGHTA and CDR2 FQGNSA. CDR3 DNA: TGTGCCAGCAGCTGGACAGGGGAGGAAGGTCAGCCCCAGCATTTT. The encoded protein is CASSWTGEEGQPQHF.

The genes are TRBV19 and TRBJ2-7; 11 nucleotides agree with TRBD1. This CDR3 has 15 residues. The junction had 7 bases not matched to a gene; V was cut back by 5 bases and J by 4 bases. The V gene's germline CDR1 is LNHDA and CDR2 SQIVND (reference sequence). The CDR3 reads CASSFLGTGGYEQYF. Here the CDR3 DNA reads TGTGCCAGTAGTTTCCTCGGGACAGGGGGTTACGAGCAGTACTTC. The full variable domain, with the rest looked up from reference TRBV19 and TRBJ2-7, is DGGITQSPKYLFRKEGQNVTLSCEQNLNHDAMYWYRQDPGQGLRLIYYSQIVNDFQKGDIAEGYSVSREKKESFPLTVTSAQKNPTAFYLCASSFLGTGGYEQYFGPGTRLTVT.

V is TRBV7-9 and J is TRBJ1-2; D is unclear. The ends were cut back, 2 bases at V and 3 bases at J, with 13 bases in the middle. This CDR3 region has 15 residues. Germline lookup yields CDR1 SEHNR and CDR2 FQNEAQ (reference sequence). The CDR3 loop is CASSLSELGDYGYTF. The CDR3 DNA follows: TGTGCCAGCAGCTTATCAGAGCTGGGAGACTATGGCTACACCTTC. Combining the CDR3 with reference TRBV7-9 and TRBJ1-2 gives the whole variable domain DTGVSQNPRHKITKRGQNVTFRCDPISEHNRLYWYRQTLGQGPEFLTYFQNEAQLEKSRLLSDRFSAERPKGSFSTLEIQRTEQGDSAMYLCASSLSELGDYGYTFGSGTRLTVV.

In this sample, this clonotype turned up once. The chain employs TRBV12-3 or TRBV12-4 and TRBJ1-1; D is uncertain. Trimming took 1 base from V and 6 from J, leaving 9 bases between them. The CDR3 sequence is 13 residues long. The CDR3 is CASSLGRPAEAFF. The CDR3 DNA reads TGTGCCAGCAGTTTAGGGCGGCCGGCTGAAGCTTTCTTT.

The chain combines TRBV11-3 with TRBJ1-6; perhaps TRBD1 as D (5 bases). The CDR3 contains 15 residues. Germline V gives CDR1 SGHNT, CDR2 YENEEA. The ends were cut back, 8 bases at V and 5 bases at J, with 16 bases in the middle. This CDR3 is CASGTREGNNSPLHF. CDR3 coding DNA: TGTGCCAGCGGAACCCGTGAGGGGAATAATTCACCCCTCCACTTT.

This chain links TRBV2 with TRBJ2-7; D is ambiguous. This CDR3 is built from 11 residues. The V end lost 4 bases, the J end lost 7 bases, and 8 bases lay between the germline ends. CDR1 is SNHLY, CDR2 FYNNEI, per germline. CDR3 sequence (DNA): TGTGCCAGCAGTGCTGTGCGGGAGCAGTACTTC. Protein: CASSAVREQYF.

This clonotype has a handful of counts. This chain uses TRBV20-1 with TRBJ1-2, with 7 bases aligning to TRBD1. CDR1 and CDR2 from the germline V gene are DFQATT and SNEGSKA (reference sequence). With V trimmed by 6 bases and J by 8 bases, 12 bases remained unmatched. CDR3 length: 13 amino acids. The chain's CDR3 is CSALSEGAEGYTF. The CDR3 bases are TGCAGTGCCCTGTCCGAGGGGGCGGAGGGCTACACCTTC.

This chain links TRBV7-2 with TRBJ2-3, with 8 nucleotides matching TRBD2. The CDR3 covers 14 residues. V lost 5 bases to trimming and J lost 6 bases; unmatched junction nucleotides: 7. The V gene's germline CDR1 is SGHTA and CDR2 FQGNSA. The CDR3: CASSLGLAGDTQYF. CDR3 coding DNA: TGTGCCAGCAGCCTAGGATTAGCGGGGGATACGCAGTATTTT.

The CDR3 reads CASSSDRGLNEQYF. DNA of the CDR3: TGTGCCAGCAGCTCAGACAGGGGGTTGAACGAGCAGTACTTC. The rearrangement joins TRBV27 to TRBJ2-7; 9 bases agree with TRBD1. CDR3 length: 14 amino acids. CDR1 MNHEY and CDR2 SMNVEV come from the germline V gene (reference sequence). V gave up 6 bases and J gave up 5 bases; unmatched junction bases: 8.

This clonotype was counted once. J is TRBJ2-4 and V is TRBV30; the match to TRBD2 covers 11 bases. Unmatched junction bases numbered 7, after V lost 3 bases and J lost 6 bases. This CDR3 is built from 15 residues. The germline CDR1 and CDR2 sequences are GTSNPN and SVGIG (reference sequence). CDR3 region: CAWRLAGGGLNIQYF. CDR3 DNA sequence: TGTGCCTGGAGATTAGCGGGAGGGGGACTAAACATTCAGTACTTC.

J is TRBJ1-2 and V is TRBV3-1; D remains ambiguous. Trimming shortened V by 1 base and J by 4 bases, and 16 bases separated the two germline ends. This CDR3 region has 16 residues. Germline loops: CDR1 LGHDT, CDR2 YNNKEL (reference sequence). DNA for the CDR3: TGTGCCAGCAGCCAAGGTCTCGGGGTTAAAAGCTATGGCTACACCTTC. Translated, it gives CASSQGLGVKSYGYTF. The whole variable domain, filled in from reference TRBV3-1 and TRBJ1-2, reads DTAVSQTPKYLVTQMGNDKSIKCEQNLGHDTMYWYKQDSKKFLKIMFSYNNKELIINETVPNRFSPKSPDKAHLNLHINSLELGDSAVYFCASSQGLGVKSYGYTFGSGTRLTVV.

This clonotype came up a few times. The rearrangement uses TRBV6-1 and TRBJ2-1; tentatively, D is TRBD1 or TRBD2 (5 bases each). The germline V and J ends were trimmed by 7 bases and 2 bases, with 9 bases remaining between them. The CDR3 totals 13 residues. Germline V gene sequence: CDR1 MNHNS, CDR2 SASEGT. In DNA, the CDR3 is TGTGCCAGCACTAGGGACCCCTACAATGAGCAGTTCTTC. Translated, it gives CASTRDPYNEQFF.

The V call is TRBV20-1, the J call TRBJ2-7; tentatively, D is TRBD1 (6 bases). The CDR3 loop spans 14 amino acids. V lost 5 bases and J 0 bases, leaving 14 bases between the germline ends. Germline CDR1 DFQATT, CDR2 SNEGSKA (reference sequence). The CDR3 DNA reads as TGCAGTGCTGTACAGGGCTACAGCTCCTACGAGCAGTACTTC. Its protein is CSAVQGYSSYEQYF.

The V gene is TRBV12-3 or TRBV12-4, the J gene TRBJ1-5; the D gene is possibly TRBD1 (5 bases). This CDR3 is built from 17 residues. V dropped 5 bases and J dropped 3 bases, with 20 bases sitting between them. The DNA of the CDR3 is TGTGCCAGCAGTCGAGCAATGGGTGGGGCCCCCAATCAGCCCCAGCATTTT. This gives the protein CASSRAMGGAPNQPQHF.

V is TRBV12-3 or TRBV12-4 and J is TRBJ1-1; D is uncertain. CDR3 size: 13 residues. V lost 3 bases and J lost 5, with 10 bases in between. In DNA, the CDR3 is TGTGCCAGCAGTTTTAGGGTCAAGACTGAAGCTTTCTTT. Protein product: CASSFRVKTEAFF.

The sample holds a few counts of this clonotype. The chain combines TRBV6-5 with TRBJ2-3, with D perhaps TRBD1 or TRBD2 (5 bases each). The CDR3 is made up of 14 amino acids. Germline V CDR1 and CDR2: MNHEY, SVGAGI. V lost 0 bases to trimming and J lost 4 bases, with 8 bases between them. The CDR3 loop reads CASSYSRGSDTQYF. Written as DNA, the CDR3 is TGTGCCAGCAGTTACTCCCGGGGCTCAGATACGCAGTATTTT.

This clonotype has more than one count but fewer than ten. CDR3 bases: TGCGCCAGCAGTGACGGCAGGGAGACCCAGTACTTC. It specifies CASSDGRETQYF. The gene calls are TRBV10-1 and TRBJ2-5; D remains ambiguous. The CDR3 is 12 amino acids. Germline values: CDR1 WNHNN, CDR2 SYGVQD (reference sequence). Trimming left V 3 bases short and J 5 bases short, with 7 bases between.

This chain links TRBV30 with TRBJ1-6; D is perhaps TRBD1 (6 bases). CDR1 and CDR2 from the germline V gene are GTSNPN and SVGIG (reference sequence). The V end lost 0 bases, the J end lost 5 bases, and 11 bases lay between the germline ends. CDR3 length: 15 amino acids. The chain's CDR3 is CAWSVRAGDNSPLHF. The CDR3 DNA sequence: TGTGCCTGGAGTGTAAGGGCAGGGGATAATTCACCCCTCCACTTT.

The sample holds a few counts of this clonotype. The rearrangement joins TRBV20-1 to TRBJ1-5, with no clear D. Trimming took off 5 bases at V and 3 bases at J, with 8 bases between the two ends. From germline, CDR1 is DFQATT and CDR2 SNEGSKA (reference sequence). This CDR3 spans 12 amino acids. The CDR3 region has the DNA TGCAGTGCTCCCCGGTCCAATCAGCCCCAGCATTTT. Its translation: CSAPRSNQPQHF.

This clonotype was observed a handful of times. Here the CDR3 DNA reads TGCAGTGCTAGGGGGGACAATCAGCCCCAGCATTTT. The encoded protein is CSARGDNQPQHF. V is TRBV20-1 and J is TRBJ1-5; D perhaps matches TRBD1 (5 bases). The CDR3 sequence is 12 residues long. The V gene lost 3 bases and the J gene lost 3 bases, with 6 bases spanning the gap. Per the germline V gene, CDR1 is DFQATT and CDR2 is SNEGSKA (reference sequence).

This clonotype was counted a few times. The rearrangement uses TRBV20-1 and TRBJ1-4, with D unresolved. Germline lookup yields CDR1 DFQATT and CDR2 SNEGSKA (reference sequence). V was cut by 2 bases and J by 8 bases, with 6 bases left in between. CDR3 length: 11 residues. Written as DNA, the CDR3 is TGCAGTGCTAGAATCGGGGAAAAACTGTTTTTT. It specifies CSARIGEKLFF.